These 17 T cell receptor beta chains originate from one sample sequenced in a study of STAT5B mutations in CD4+ large granular lymphocyte leukemia. Method: immunoSEQ multiplex PCR; TCRdb's copy keeps in-frame clones and lacks some. The table includes 30,000 to 40,000 clones, approximately 69% detected once. The sequenced sample consisted of CD4+ T cells from blood buffy coats. All receptors come from a human donor in good health.

This clone is a singleton in its sample. The chain is built from TRBV2 and TRBJ2-7; the D gene is possibly TRBD2 (5 bases). Germline V gene data show CDR1 as SNHLY and CDR2 as FYNNEI. Trimming took off 8 bases at V and 0 bases at J, with 8 bases between the two ends. The CDR3 consists of 12 residues. CDR3: CASGGGSYEQYF. The CDR3 DNA sequence: TGTGCCAGCGGAGGAGGCTCCTACGAGCAGTACTTC. Full variable domain (remainder filled in from reference TRBV2 and TRBJ2-7): EPEVTQTPSHQVTQMGQEVILRCVPISNHLYFYWYRQILGQKVEFLVSFYNNEISEKSEIFDDQFSVERPDGSNFTLKIRSTKLEDSAMYFCASGGGSYEQYFGPGTRLTVT.

The chain employs TRBV2 and TRBJ2-5; TRBD2 aligns across 8 bases. The CDR3 length is 16 residues. Germline V gives CDR1 SNHLY, CDR2 FYNNEI. The V segment lost 6 bases and the J segment 5 bases; nucleotides outside the gene matches: 14. DNA for the CDR3: TGTGCCAGCAGCCTCGGATCCGCGGGGGGAGGGGAGACCCAGTACTTC. As protein: CASSLGSAGGGETQYF. The whole variable domain, remainder taken from reference TRBV2 and TRBJ2-5, is EPEVTQTPSHQVTQMGQEVILRCVPISNHLYFYWYRQILGQKVEFLVSFYNNEISEKSEIFDDQFSVERPDGSNFTLKIRSTKLEDSAMYFCASSLGSAGGGETQYFGPGTRLLVL.

A few counts support this clone. The V call is TRBV4-2, the J call TRBJ1-5; D unresolved. Germline CDR1 reads LGHNA; CDR2 reads YNFKEQ. The V and J ends lost 2 bases and 2 bases respectively, with 10 bases between them. There are 15 residues in the CDR3. The CDR3 reads CASSQFERGNQPQHF. CDR3 DNA: TGTGCCAGCAGCCAATTTGAAAGAGGCAATCAGCCCCAGCATTTT.

This clone was seen a few times. CDR3 loop: CASSQDRRDNEQFF. The CDR3 nucleotides read TGTGCCAGCAGCCAAGATCGCAGAGACAATGAGCAGTTCTTC. This chain links TRBV4-2 with TRBJ2-1; D is undetermined. Trimming left V 0 bases short and J 5 bases short, with 8 bases between. The CDR3 totals 14 residues. Germline V gene sequence: CDR1 LGHNA, CDR2 YNFKEQ.

This chain joins TRBV5-6 and TRBJ1-6, with D possibly matching TRBD1 (5 bases). Germline assignment: CDR1 SGHDT and CDR2 YYEEEE. Trimming removed 3 bases at V and 9 bases at J, with 16 bases between. The CDR3 loop spans 15 amino acids. The CDR3 reads CASSYRRGSVSPLHF. The CDR3 nucleotides are TGTGCCAGCAGCTACAGGAGAGGCTCGGTTTCACCCCTCCACTTT.

The gene calls are TRBV14 and TRBJ1-4, with a weak D call TRBD1 (5 bases). V lost 5 bases and J 4 bases, leaving 17 bases between the germline ends. From germline, CDR1 is SGHDN and CDR2 FVKESK. This CDR3 has 16 amino acids. CDR3: CASSLGGATFNEKLFF. CDR3 DNA: TGTGCCAGCAGCTTAGGAGGGGCTACTTTTAATGAAAAACTGTTTTTT.

V and J are TRBV27 and TRBJ1-6, with 10 bases matching TRBD1. V was clipped by 6 bases and J by 5 bases; unmatched bases: 4. Germline V gene data show CDR1 as MNHEY and CDR2 as SMNVEV (reference sequence). This CDR3 spans 15 amino acids. CDR3 DNA: TGTGCCAGCAGACCCGGGACAGGGGATAATTCACCCCTCCACTTT. Translated: CASRPGTGDNSPLHF.

CDR3 protein: CASSDFEDTWGGDYGYTF. Here the CDR3 DNA reads TGTGCCAGCTCGGATTTCGAGGACACCTGGGGGGGGGACTATGGCTACACCTTC. The chain combines TRBV18 with TRBJ1-2; D possibly corresponds to TRBD1 (5 bases). Germline V CDR1 and CDR2: KGHSH, LQKENI. The V end lost 6 bases, the J end lost 3 bases, and 26 bases lay between the germline ends. The CDR3 length is 18 residues.

The V and J genes are TRBV7-9 and TRBJ2-1, with 14 bases that match TRBD2. Looked up from germline, CDR1 is SEHNR and CDR2 is FQNEAQ (reference sequence). The CDR3 is made up of 16 amino acids. J gave up 5 bases and V 3 bases, and 3 bases lay outside the gene matches. The CDR3 DNA reads as TGTGCCAGCAGCTTCGGACTAGCGGGGGGTCACAATGAGCAGTTCTTC. Its translation is CASSFGLAGGHNEQFF. The full variable domain, its missing parts supplied by reference TRBV7-9 and TRBJ2-1, is DTGVSQNPRHKITKRGQNVTFRCDPISEHNRLYWYRQTLGQGPEFLTYFQNEAQLEKSRLLSDRFSAERPKGSFSTLEIQRTEQGDSAMYLCASSFGLAGGHNEQFFGPGTRLTVL.

This clone was seen more than once but under ten times. The chain employs TRBV11-2 and TRBJ1-4; D is uncertain. CDR3 length: 14 amino acids. With 5 bases removed from V and 5 bases from J, the gap between germline ends came to 12 bases. Germline-derived CDR1 and CDR2 are SGHAT and FQNNGV. The CDR3 DNA is TGTGCCAGCAGCCCCATGGGATTGAATGAAAAACTGTTTTTT. Encoded protein: CASSPMGLNEKLFF.

The chain recombines TRBV19 with TRBJ1-1; D possibly corresponds to TRBD1 (5 bases). V was clipped by 8 bases and J by 5 bases, with 15 bases between them. The CDR3 is 13 residues long. Germline assignment: CDR1 LNHDA and CDR2 SQIVND (reference sequence). The CDR3 loop reads CASWGDRMTEAFF. The CDR3 DNA follows: TGTGCCAGTTGGGGTGACAGAATGACTGAAGCTTTCTTT. Together with reference TRBV19 and TRBJ1-1, the CDR3 gives the full variable domain: DGGITQSPKYLFRKEGQNVTLSCEQNLNHDAMYWYRQDPGQGLRLIYYSQIVNDFQKGDIAEGYSVSREKKESFPLTVTSAQKNPTAFYLCASWGDRMTEAFFGQGTRLTVV.

The V gene is TRBV19, the J gene TRBJ1-2; 9 nucleotides align to TRBD1. CDR1 is LNHDA and CDR2 is SQIVND in the germline V gene (reference sequence). Trimming at V came to 6 bases and at J to 0 bases, leaving 8 bases not matched to a gene. This CDR3 region has 16 residues. CDR3 bases: TGTGCCAGTAGCGACAGGGGGGATGCCTCTAACTATGGCTACACCTTC. This encodes CASSDRGDASNYGYTF.

This chain connects TRBV6-5 to TRBJ2-1, with TRBD2 matching over 12 bases. The CDR3 is 14 amino acids. The trim removed 6 bases at V and 5 bases at J, leaving 2 bases unmatched. The germline V gene encodes CDR1 MNHEY and CDR2 SVGAGI. In nucleotides, the CDR3 is TGTGCCAGCAGAAGACTAGCGGGGGACAATGAGCAGTTCTTC. It encodes CASRRLAGDNEQFF.

CDR3 nucleotides: TGCGCCAGCAGCCCCCCCCTGCTAGCGGGGTTGACAGATACGCAGTATTTT. Amino acid sequence: CASSPPLLAGLTDTQYF. The chain carries TRBV5-1 and TRBJ2-3; 9 bases fit TRBD2. Trimming cost V 4 bases and J 3 bases; bases outside gene matches: 12. Germline V gene lookup returns CDR1 SGHRS and CDR2 YFSETQ. CDR3 size: 17 residues.

This clone showed up just a few times. The V call is TRBV27, the J call TRBJ2-7; 7 nucleotides line up with TRBD2. Trimming removed 3 bases from V and 4 bases from J; junction bases left unmatched: 6. There are 14 residues in the CDR3. CDR1 and CDR2 from the germline V gene are MNHEY and SMNVEV (reference sequence). This chain's CDR3 is CASSFAGVPYEQYF. DNA for the CDR3: TGTGCCAGCAGTTTTGCGGGGGTGCCATACGAGCAGTACTTC.

In nucleotides, the CDR3 is TGCAGCGTTGAGGGGGGCCTCGGCTCCTACGAGCAGTACTTC. This sequence encodes CSVEGGLGSYEQYF. The chain is built from TRBV29-1 and TRBJ2-7; D may correspond to TRBD1 or TRBD2 (6 bases each). CDR3 length equals 14 residues. Germline V CDR1 and CDR2: SQVTM, ANQGSEA. V lost 3 bases, J lost 0 bases, and 12 bases lay in between.

V usage is TRBV9 and J usage is TRBJ2-1; no clear D. The CDR3 is made up of 14 amino acids. Germline V CDR1 and CDR2: SGDLS, YYNGEE. Between the trimmed V and J ends, which lost 4 bases and 9 bases, there was a span of 17 bases. CDR3 nucleotides: TGTGCCAGCAGCCCTCCTTGCTCCGGGTGTGAGCAGTTCTTC. Amino acids: CASSPPCSGCEQFF.